The 23 T cell receptor beta chains below come from one sample, sequenced in a study of cytomegalovirus exposure and HLA in healthy donors. A multiplex PCR was run with 60 Vbeta primers and 13 Jbeta primers. Profiling relied on immunoSEQ multiplex PCR, and the TCRdb table lists in-frame clones only, not all of them. The sample includes around 92,000 clones, approximately 72% seen only once; the top ten take approximately 14%. Sequenced material: PBMCs. The receptors derive from a woman between 65 and 79 years old in good health and CMV-seropositive.

This clone was found a few times. V usage is TRBV19 and J usage is TRBJ2-5, with 8 bases identical to TRBD1. The ends lost 5 bases at V and 5 bases at J; junction bases unmatched: 13. This CDR3 spans 16 amino acids. Germline V gene sequence: CDR1 LNHDA, CDR2 SQIVND (reference sequence). As DNA, the CDR3 is TGTGCCAGTAGTCCCGGACAGGGTTTAACAATGGAGACCCAGTACTTC. Translated, it gives CASSPGQGLTMETQYF.

The gene calls are TRBV15 and TRBJ1-3; D is undetermined. The V end was cut by 9 bases, the J end by 4 bases, with 13 bases between. In germline, CDR1 is LNHNV, CDR2 YYDKDF (reference sequence). This CDR3 spans 13 amino acids. The chain's CDR3 is CATKASFGNTIYF. CDR3 bases: TGTGCCACTAAAGCATCTTTCGGAAACACCATATATTTT.

The V gene is TRBV2, the J gene TRBJ1-1; D call uncertain. The CDR3 has 16 amino acids. V dropped 5 bases and J dropped 4 bases, with 20 bases sitting between them. Per germline, CDR1 SNHLY and CDR2 FYNNEI. The CDR3 DNA sequence: TGTGCCAGCAGTTCCCTAGGACTCCCCTTTGGCACTGAAGCTTTCTTT. Translating gives CASSSLGLPFGTEAFF.

The chain carries TRBV4-2 and TRBJ2-5, with TRBD1 identical over 9 bases. CDR1 is LGHNA and CDR2 is YNFKEQ in the germline V gene. The CDR3 covers 14 residues. Losses at the gene ends were 3 bases for V and 6 bases for J; bases not matched to a gene: 5. The DNA for the CDR3 is TGTGCCAGCAGCCAGGACAGGGGCGAGAAGACCCAGTACTTC. The encoded protein is CASSQDRGEKTQYF.

The DNA of the CDR3 is TGTGCCAGCAGCTTAGAGCCGGGACAGGGAGTTGGCTACACCTTC. Its translation is CASSLEPGQGVGYTF. The rearrangement links TRBV11-2 to TRBJ1-2; 9 bases map to TRBD1. The V gene's germline CDR1 is SGHAT and CDR2 FQNNGV. Trimming at V came to 0 bases and at J to 7 bases, leaving 6 bases not matched to a gene. The CDR3 loop spans 15 amino acids.

The rearrangement links TRBV5-1 to TRBJ2-2; perhaps TRBD1 as D (5 bases). Germline V gene sequence: CDR1 SGHRS, CDR2 YFSETQ. The CDR3 consists of 17 residues. The V gene lost 0 bases and the J gene lost 7 bases, with 19 bases spanning the gap. The CDR3 region has the DNA TGCGCCAGCAGCTTGGCCGGCGTCAGGGTGGGCTACGGGGAGCTGTTTTTT. It codes for CASSLAGVRVGYGELFF. The complete variable domain, with remaining parts taken from reference TRBV5-1 and TRBJ2-2, reads KAGVTQTPRYLIKTRGQQVTLSCSPISGHRSVSWYQQTPGQGLQFLFEYFSETQRNKGNFPGRFSGRQFSNSRSEMNVSTLELGDSALYLCASSLAGVRVGYGELFFGEGSRLTVL.

The V gene is TRBV7-9, the J gene TRBJ2-7; no reliable D call. The V and J ends lost 1 base and 2 bases respectively, with 12 bases between them. The CDR3 spans 15 residues. Per the germline V gene, CDR1 is SEHNR and CDR2 is FQNEAQ (reference sequence). The CDR3 sequence is CASSLVSGLPYEQYF. The CDR3 DNA reads as TGTGCCAGCAGCTTAGTCTCAGGCCTACCCTACGAGCAGTACTTC.

This chain joins TRBV1 and TRBJ2-5; TRBD1 is the table's D call and was not checked against the DNA. TRBV1 is deemed a pseudogene. The CDR3 loop spans 13 amino acids. CDR3 coding DNA: TGCACCAGCAGCCAGGACAGCCAAGAGACCCAGTACTTC. This sequence encodes CTSSQDSQETQYF.

V gene TRBV5-1 combines with J gene TRBJ2-3, with 11 bases fitting TRBD2. Germline lookup yields CDR1 SGHRS and CDR2 YFSETQ. V lost 4 bases, J lost 0 bases, and 10 bases stayed unmatched. The CDR3 consists of 18 residues. Written as DNA, the CDR3 is TGCGCCAGCAGCGGGGGGGGACTAGCGGCTTTTAGCACAGATACGCAGTATTTT. Residues: CASSGGGLAAFSTDTQYF.

This chain links TRBV7-8 with TRBJ1-5, with D unclear. CDR3 length: 13 amino acids. With 6 bases removed from V and 0 bases from J, the gap between germline ends came to 6 bases. Germline loops: CDR1 SGHVS, CDR2 FQNEAQ. The CDR3 coding sequence is TGTGCCAGCAGGGGCCATAGCAATCAGCCCCAGCATTTT. This sequence encodes CASRGHSNQPQHF.

The DNA for the CDR3 is TGTGCCAGTAGTATGAACGGACAGTCGTACAATGAGCAGTTCTTC. The encoded protein is CASSMNGQSYNEQFF. The V and J genes are TRBV19 and TRBJ2-1; D is possibly TRBD1 (6 bases). V lost 3 bases to trimming and J lost 4 bases, with 13 bases between them. The CDR3 has 15 amino acids. From germline, CDR1 is LNHDA and CDR2 SQIVND (reference sequence). The full variable domain, its missing parts supplied by reference TRBV19 and TRBJ2-1, is DGGITQSPKYLFRKEGQNVTLSCEQNLNHDAMYWYRQDPGQGLRLIYYSQIVNDFQKGDIAEGYSVSREKKESFPLTVTSAQKNPTAFYLCASSMNGQSYNEQFFGPGTRLTVL.

In this sample, this clone turned up once. This chain uses TRBV4-1 with TRBJ2-7; the D gene is possibly TRBD1 (5 bases). The germline V and J ends were trimmed by 1 base and 4 bases, with 17 bases remaining between them. CDR3 length: 16 amino acids. Per germline, CDR1 MGHRA and CDR2 YSYEKL. CDR3 residues: CASSQGSGQGKYEQYF. Here the CDR3 DNA reads TGCGCCAGCAGCCAAGGATCCGGGCAGGGAAAATACGAGCAGTACTTC.

The table lists this clone with a few counts. V is TRBV6-6 and J is TRBJ2-7; 8 positions match TRBD1. Unmatched junction bases numbered 5, after V lost 4 bases and J lost 3 bases. Germline CDR1 and CDR2: MNHNY and SVGAGI (reference sequence). The CDR3 runs to 14 residues. The CDR3 DNA reads as TGTGCCAGCAGTTTGGACAGGGCAGGCTACGAGCAGTACTTC. Translation: CASSLDRAGYEQYF.

The V and J genes are TRBV19 and TRBJ1-5; 9 nucleotides match TRBD1. The V and J ends lost 4 bases and 6 bases, in that order; junction bases with no gene match: 4. This CDR3 contains 14 residues. Germline CDR1 LNHDA, CDR2 SQIVND (reference sequence). CDR3 sequence reads: CASSTTGGRQPQHF. DNA of the CDR3: TGTGCCAGTAGTACTACAGGGGGCCGTCAGCCCCAGCATTTT.

The chain links TRBV2 to TRBJ1-1; D is unclear. Germline assignment: CDR1 SNHLY and CDR2 FYNNEI. Trimming pared 3 bases from V and 0 bases from J, leaving 8 bases between. The CDR3 is 14 residues long. CDR3 DNA sequence: TGTGCCAGCAGTGAGTTACAGTTGAACACTGAAGCTTTCTTT. This sequence encodes CASSELQLNTEAFF.

This clone was recorded once. The chain is built from TRBV5-4 and TRBJ2-7, with TRBD1 matching over 8 bases. CDR1 and CDR2 from the germline V gene are SGHNT and YYREEE (reference sequence). The CDR3 length is 14 residues. Trimming removed 9 bases from V and 1 base from J; junction bases left unmatched: 9. CDR3 sequence (DNA): TGTGCCACTCGGAGCAGGGGGCAATCCTACGAGCAGTACTTC. The encoded protein is CATRSRGQSYEQYF.

The V gene is TRBV7-8, the J gene TRBJ2-3; 7 bases agree with TRBD1. The length of the CDR3 is 14 residues. The germline V gene has CDR1 SGHVS and CDR2 FQNEAQ. The V segment lost 1 base and the J segment 5 bases; nucleotides outside the gene matches: 3. CDR3 sequence reads: CASSLGQGGDTQYF. In nucleotides, the CDR3 is TGTGCCAGCAGCTTAGGACAGGGTGGAGATACGCAGTATTTT.

The chain couples TRBV9 to TRBJ2-1, with 8 bases that match TRBD2. Germline trimming cut 2 bases from V and 5 bases from J; bases unmatched to any gene: 6. The length of the CDR3 is 15 residues. Germline V gene sequence: CDR1 SGDLS, CDR2 YYNGEE. CDR3 in amino acids: CASSVSAGGHNEQFF. The CDR3 bases are TGTGCCAGCAGCGTTTCTGCGGGGGGACACAATGAGCAGTTCTTC.

The V call is TRBV9, the J call TRBJ2-5, with 11 bases aligning to TRBD2. Germline V lookup: CDR1 SGDLS, CDR2 YYNGEE. CDR3 length: 17 amino acids. V shed 4 bases and J 1 base; nucleotides not matched to a gene: 9. The DNA for the CDR3 is TGTGCCAGCAGCCCGGGACTAGCGGCCCTCTCCCAAGAGACCCAGTACTTC. Its protein product is CASSPGLAALSQETQYF. The entire variable domain, with the rest obtained from reference TRBV9 and TRBJ2-5, is as follows: DSGVTQTPKHLITATGQRVTLRCSPRSGDLSVYWYQQSLDQGLQFLIQYYNGEERAKGNILERFSAQQFPDLHSELNLSSLELGDSALYFCASSPGLAALSQETQYFGPGTRLLVL.

V usage is TRBV4-2 and J usage is TRBJ1-1, with 8 bases lining up with TRBD1. Germline V gene data show CDR1 as LGHNA and CDR2 as YNFKEQ. The V gene end was trimmed by 7 bases and the J gene end by 5 bases; junction bases not matched to a gene: 9. The CDR3 is 14 amino acids. In DNA form, the CDR3 reads TGTGCCAGCACCACGAGGGACAGGCCTACTGAAGCTTTCTTT. Residues: CASTTRDRPTEAFF.

The V and J genes are TRBV7-2 and TRBJ2-2, with D possibly TRBD1 on 6 matching bases. Between the trimmed V and J ends, which lost 6 bases and 4 bases, there was a span of 9 bases. CDR3 length: 13 residues. The germline V gene has CDR1 SGHTA and CDR2 FQGNSA. As DNA, the CDR3 is TGTGCCAGCAGGCCAGGGGCCACCGGGGAGCTGTTTTTT. Encoded protein: CASRPGATGELFF.

This sequence joins TRBV5-6 and TRBJ1-3; D not resolved. Trimming stripped 0 bases from V and 0 bases from J, with 4 bases between. The germline V gene encodes CDR1 SGHDT and CDR2 YYEEEE. The CDR3 length is 14 residues. CDR3 DNA: TGTGCCAGCAGCTTGGATCTCTCTGGAAACACCATATATTTT. It encodes CASSLDLSGNTIYF.

V is TRBV18 and J is TRBJ2-2; possible D gene TRBD1, 5 bases. The germline CDR1 and CDR2 sequences are KGHSH and LQKENI. The CDR3 is made up of 15 amino acids. V lost 3 bases to trimming and J lost 3 bases, with 11 bases between them. The CDR3 nucleotides are TGTGCCAGCTCACCGGGCAGGGTCGACACCGGGGAGCTGTTTTTT. The encoded protein is CASSPGRVDTGELFF.